One and the same sample provided the 27 T cell receptor beta chains below, sequenced in a study of graft-versus-host responses after intestinal transplantation. Repertoires were generated with immunoSEQ multiplex PCR, while TCRdb's copy carries only in-frame clones and drops some. The sample yields about 22,000 clones, 50% to 65% seen once. Source: alloreactive CD4+ T cells from a mixed lymphocyte reaction culture, taken before intestinal transplant. Specified subset: CFSE-low proliferating T cells sorted from approximately 6-day pre-transplant mixed lymphocyte reaction (GvH or HvG direction). These TCRs come from a human patient who received an intestinal transplant.

This clone was seen a handful of times. The chain is built from TRBV18 and TRBJ2-5; 8 bases are shared with TRBD1. The DNA matches TRBJ2-7 better at its end, which makes the J call doubtful. Per the germline V gene, CDR1 is KGHSH and CDR2 is LQKENI. The CDR3 length is 13 residues. The CDR3: CASSRQGTYEQYF. DNA of the CDR3: TGTGCCAGCTCACGACAGGGGACCTACGAGCAGTACTTC.

The sample holds a few counts of this clone. The chain combines TRBV2 with TRBJ2-7; TRBD2 agrees at 13 bases. Germline CDR1 SNHLY, CDR2 FYNNEI. The V segment lost 8 bases and the J segment 3 bases; nucleotides outside the gene matches: 7. CDR3 length equals 15 residues. The CDR3 DNA is TGTGCCAGCTCTCCGGGACTAGCGGGATTCTACGAGCAGTACTTC. Amino acids: CASSPGLAGFYEQYF. Full variable domain (outside the CDR3, taken from reference TRBV2 and TRBJ2-7): EPEVTQTPSHQVTQMGQEVILRCVPISNHLYFYWYRQILGQKVEFLVSFYNNEISEKSEIFDDQFSVERPDGSNFTLKIRSTKLEDSAMYFCASSPGLAGFYEQYFGPGTRLTVT.

The CDR3 DNA follows: TGCAGCGTCTGGGACAGGGGATACAATGAGCAGTTCTTC. Residues: CSVWDRGYNEQFF. The chain links TRBV29-1 to TRBJ2-1, with 10 bases matching TRBD1. CDR1 is SQVTM and CDR2 is ANQGSEA in the germline V gene. CDR3 length: 13 residues. Trimming cost V 6 bases and J 4 bases; bases outside gene matches: 3.

J is TRBJ2-3 and V is TRBV5-1; D gene uncertain. The CDR3 runs 12 residues. Germline CDR1 is SGHRS and CDR2 is YFSETQ. V shed 7 bases and J shed 6 bases, with 12 bases lying between them. The CDR3 loop is CASGGNSDTQYF. The DNA for the CDR3 is TGCGCCAGCGGCGGTAATTCGGATACGCAGTATTTT. The full variable domain, in which reference TRBV5-1 and TRBJ2-3 provide the parts outside the CDR3, is KAGVTQTPRYLIKTRGQQVTLSCSPISGHRSVSWYQQTPGQGLQFLFEYFSETQRNKGNFPGRFSGRQFSNSRSEMNVSTLELGDSALYLCASGGNSDTQYFGPGTRLTVL.

The CDR3 protein is CAWSSGAHQPQHF. CDR3 nucleotides: TGTGCCTGGAGTAGCGGGGCGCATCAGCCCCAGCATTTT. The V gene is TRBV30, the J gene TRBJ1-5; D perhaps matches TRBD1 (5 bases). Trimming took off 2 bases at V and 5 bases at J, with 10 bases between the two ends. This CDR3 has 13 residues. Germline CDR1 GTSNPN, CDR2 SVGIG (reference sequence). Based on the CDR3 plus reference TRBV30 and TRBJ1-5, the full variable domain is SQTIHQWPATLVQPVGSPLSLECTVEGTSNPNLYWYRQAAGRGLQLLFYSVGIGQISSEVPQNLSASRPQDRQFILSSKKLLLSDSGFYLCAWSSGAHQPQHFGDGTRLSIL.

The J gene is TRBJ2-7, the V gene TRBV1; the tabulated D call, TRBD2, remains unverified against the DNA. TRBV1 is recorded as a pseudogene. The CDR3 is 13 amino acids. The CDR3 reads CTSRANSRYEQYF. The CDR3 DNA follows: TGCACCAGCAGAGCCAATTCCCGATACGAGCAGTACTTC.

This sequence joins TRBV4-2 and TRBJ2-3; 8 bases are a match to TRBD2. V lost 0 bases to trimming and J lost 6 bases; unmatched junction nucleotides: 8. The length of the CDR3 is 16 residues. Germline V gene lookup returns CDR1 LGHNA and CDR2 YNFKEQ. The CDR3 DNA sequence: TGTGCCAGCAGCCAAGATTTCGGGGGCGGGGGGGATACGCAGTATTTT. Amino acid sequence: CASSQDFGGGGDTQYF.

The chain employs TRBV9 and TRBJ1-4; no reliable D call. The germline V gene encodes CDR1 SGDLS and CDR2 YYNGEE. The CDR3 is 15 residues long. Trimming cost V 3 bases and J 0 bases, with 9 bases left between them. CDR3 bases: TGTGCCAGCAGCGGTCGAGGAGCAACTAATGAAAAACTGTTTTTT. Its translation: CASSGRGATNEKLFF.

The chain combines TRBV18 with TRBJ2-7; no clear D gene. Germline CDR1 KGHSH, CDR2 LQKENI. There are 12 residues in the CDR3. The V and J ends lost 5 bases and 3 bases respectively, with 8 bases between them. The CDR3 DNA follows: TGTGCCAGCTCAATCGCCGGCTACGAGCAGTACTTC. Amino acid sequence: CASSIAGYEQYF.

The genes are TRBV10-3 and TRBJ2-1, with 13 bases lining up with TRBD2. The CDR3 loop spans 16 amino acids. Germline CDR1 ENHRY, CDR2 SYGVKD. V was clipped by 4 bases and J by 3 bases; unmatched bases: 3. CDR3 amino acids: CAISGGLAGLYNEQFF. In DNA, the CDR3 is TGTGCCATCAGTGGGGGACTAGCGGGACTCTACAATGAGCAGTTCTTC.

V usage is TRBV6-5 and J usage is TRBJ1-3, with D unresolved. Germline CDR1 and CDR2: MNHEY and SVGAGI. The CDR3 spans 15 residues. Trimming removed 5 bases from V and 0 bases from J, with 11 bases in between. Here the CDR3 reads CASSPLASSGNTIYF. As DNA, the CDR3 is TGTGCCAGCAGTCCCTTAGCAAGCTCTGGAAACACCATATATTTT.

The chain combines TRBV19 with TRBJ1-1, with TRBD1 matching 8 bases. Germline CDR1 is LNHDA and CDR2 is SQIVND (reference sequence). V gave up 4 bases and J gave up 1 base; unmatched junction bases: 2. CDR3 length equals 14 residues. CDR3 protein: CASSRGQANTEAFF. The CDR3, as DNA: TGTGCCAGTAGTAGGGGACAGGCGAACACTGAAGCTTTCTTT.

This clone was recorded only once. The chain is built from TRBV5-4 and TRBJ1-5; D possibly corresponds to TRBD1 (6 bases). V was shortened by 4 bases and J by 6 bases, with 11 bases between the two germline ends. CDR1 SGHNT and CDR2 YYREEE come from the germline V gene (reference sequence). There are 13 residues in the CDR3. As DNA, the CDR3 is TGTGCCAGCAGCCCAGGGGTCGGTCAGCCCCAGCATTTT. Translated: CASSPGVGQPQHF.

V and J are TRBV27 and TRBJ1-1, with TRBD1 matching over 8 bases. Germline V CDR1 and CDR2: MNHEY, SMNVEV (reference sequence). After removal of 6 bases from V and 2 bases from J, the junction contained 8 bases not matched to a gene. There are 15 residues in the CDR3. The CDR3 region is CASSRTGRPNTEAFF. CDR3 in DNA: TGTGCCAGCAGCAGGACAGGGAGACCCAACACTGAAGCTTTCTTT.

V and J are TRBV4-1 and TRBJ1-2; D may be TRBD1 (5 bases). Trimming pared 1 base from V and 4 bases from J, leaving 13 bases between. Germline V gene sequence: CDR1 MGHRA, CDR2 YSYEKL. There are 15 residues in the CDR3. The CDR3 protein is CASSQGQQVSYGYTF. CDR3 DNA: TGCGCCAGCAGCCAAGGCCAACAGGTGTCCTATGGCTACACCTTC.

In its sample, this clone was seen a few times. At the DNA level, this CDR3 is encoded by other sequences in the same sample as well. The chain has TRBV2 and TRBJ1-1, with TRBD1 matching over 8 bases. After removal of 5 bases from V and 3 bases from J, the junction contained 2 bases not matched to a gene. CDR1 SNHLY and CDR2 FYNNEI come from the germline V gene. The CDR3 consists of 13 residues. CDR3: CASSKTGDTEAFF. CDR3 DNA: TGTGCCAGCAGTAAGACAGGGGACACTGAAGCTTTCTTT.

The chain uses TRBV19 and TRBJ1-2, with D maybe TRBD1 (6 bases). CDR3 length: 15 amino acids. Looked up from germline, CDR1 is LNHDA and CDR2 is SQIVND (reference sequence). Trimming removed 6 bases from V and 7 bases from J, with 21 bases in between. CDR3 nucleotide sequence: TGTGCCAGTAGACACAAGACAGGCTCCACTATTGGCTACACCTTC. It translates to CASRHKTGSTIGYTF.

The chain couples TRBV2 to TRBJ1-2; D remains unclear. CDR3 length equals 12 residues. Looked up from germline, CDR1 is SNHLY and CDR2 is FYNNEI. V was pared by 6 bases and J by 2 bases, with 7 bases between. CDR3 sequence: CASRFRNYGYTF. The CDR3 DNA sequence: TGTGCCAGCAGATTCAGGAACTATGGCTACACCTTC.

The rearrangement joins TRBV29-1 to TRBJ1-2, with 7 positions matching TRBD1. The germline V gene has CDR1 SQVTM and CDR2 ANQGSEA. V shed 7 bases, J shed 4 bases, and the junction held 9 bases outside the gene matches. The CDR3 runs 13 residues. CDR3 nucleotides: TGCAGCGGGGTGGGGGACAGCTCCTATGGCTACACCTTC. Its protein product is CSGVGDSSYGYTF.

The V gene is TRBV18, the J gene TRBJ2-3, with a possible D match to TRBD2 (6 bases). CDR1 KGHSH and CDR2 LQKENI come from the germline V gene. V dropped 0 bases and J dropped 6 bases, with 7 bases sitting between them. This CDR3 is 13 amino acids long. The DNA of the CDR3 is TGTGCCAGCTCACCACCAGCGGGCGATACGCAGTATTTT. Protein sequence: CASSPPAGDTQYF. Supplemented by reference TRBV18 and TRBJ2-3, the full variable domain reads NAGVMQNPRHLVRRRGQEARLRCSPMKGHSHVYWYRQLPEEGLKFMVYLQKENIIDESGMPKERFSAEFPKEGPSILRIQQVVRGDSAAYFCASSPPAGDTQYFGPGTRLTVL.

This clone has a handful of counts. The chain uses TRBV18 and TRBJ1-4; 10 nucleotides align to TRBD1. This CDR3 has 15 residues. Germline CDR1 and CDR2: KGHSH and LQKENI. The J segment lost 13 bases and the V segment lost 4 bases, leaving 12 bases of the junction unmatched. The CDR3 DNA is TGTGCCAGCTCACTAAACTCCGGGACAGGGGATAGACTGTTTTTT. This encodes CASSLNSGTGDRLFF.

This clone was recorded a few times. V is TRBV6-1 and J is TRBJ2-7; TRBD1 is a possible D gene (6 bases). CDR3 length equals 14 residues. Germline V lookup: CDR1 MNHNS, CDR2 SASEGT. Trimming removed 8 bases from V and 0 bases from J, with 14 bases in between. CDR3 in DNA: TGTGCCAGCGGGAGTACAGGGAGCTCCTACGAGCAGTACTTC. Encoded protein: CASGSTGSSYEQYF.

The chain combines TRBV7-8 with TRBJ2-7, with 10 bases matching TRBD2. V lost 5 bases to trimming and J lost 3 bases; unmatched junction nucleotides: 4. Germline CDR1 and CDR2: SGHVS and FQNEAQ. The length of the CDR3 is 14 residues. The CDR3 loop reads CASSQREGLYEQYF. DNA for the CDR3: TGTGCCAGCAGCCAGCGGGAGGGCCTCTACGAGCAGTACTTC. The full variable domain, completed using reference TRBV7-8 and TRBJ2-7, is GAGVSQSPRYKVAKRGQDVALRCDPISGHVSLFWYQQALGQGPEFLTYFQNEAQLDKSGLPSDRFFAERPEGSVSTLKIQRTQQEDSAVYLCASSQREGLYEQYFGPGTRLTVT.

The chain couples TRBV7-9 to TRBJ2-2, with D perhaps TRBD2 (6 bases). Trimming took 5 bases from V and 2 from J, leaving 12 bases between them. Per the germline V gene, CDR1 is SEHNR and CDR2 is FQNEAQ (reference sequence). The CDR3 has 15 residues. The CDR3 region has the DNA TGTGCCAGCAGCCGGGGGACTGCCAACACCGGGGAGCTGTTTTTT. Translated, it gives CASSRGTANTGELFF.

This clone has just a few counts. The chain carries TRBV7-2 and TRBJ1-2, with 7 bases aligning to TRBD1. The J segment lost 3 bases and the V segment lost 5 bases, leaving 3 bases of the junction unmatched. This CDR3 is 13 amino acids long. CDR1 and CDR2 (germline): SGHTA, FQGNSA. CDR3 loop: CASSPQGYYGYTF. CDR3 nucleotides: TGTGCCAGCAGCCCACAGGGGTACTATGGCTACACCTTC. The variable domain in full, completed from reference TRBV7-2 and TRBJ1-2, reads GAGVSQSPSNKVTEKGKDVELRCDPISGHTALYWYRQSLGQGLEFLIYFQGNSAPDKSGLPSDRFSAERTGGSVSTLTIQRTQQEDSAVYLCASSPQGYYGYTFGSGTRLTVV.

This sequence joins TRBV29-1 and TRBJ2-3; 9 bases are a match to TRBD2. CDR1 is SQVTM, CDR2 ANQGSEA, per germline. This CDR3 has 14 amino acids. Trimming at V came to 4 bases and at J to 4 bases, leaving 6 bases not matched to a gene. The CDR3 nucleotides are TGCAGCGTTGTCGGCGGGGGGGGTGCAGATACGCAGTATTTT. This encodes CSVVGGGGADTQYF.

This rearrangement joins TRBV4-3 to TRBJ2-5; possible D gene TRBD1, 5 bases. CDR3 length equals 15 residues. Looked up from germline, CDR1 is LGHNA and CDR2 is YSLEER. V lost 0 bases, J lost 1 base, and 9 bases lay in between. CDR3 nucleotide sequence: TGCGCCAGCAGCCAAGAAGGGGCCGGCCAAGAGACCCAGTACTTC. Protein: CASSQEGAGQETQYF.